This T cell receptor beta chain was retrieved from a study of tumor and adjacent non-tumor tissue in lung cancer (dated by TCRdb to about 2018). Background for the entire study: By cancer type, the cohort comprised 12 adenocarcinoma patients, a couple of squamous cell carcinoma patients and 1 small cell lung cancer patient. The roughly 15 patients were aged about 31 to 85 years, included roughly ten men and 5 women, and had TNM stage I to III disease. Sequencing generated a total of 125,075,908 productive TCRbeta reads, averaging approximately 4 million reads per sample. The study compared bulk TCRbeta repertoires between lung tumor tissue and matched distant non-tumor lung tissue from over twelve lung cancer patients. Approximately 31 paired specimens, one tumor and one normal lung sample per patient, were profiled by TCRbeta CDR3 sequencing.

The table lists this clonotype with many counts. Which antigen it targets is not known. Base quality data are lacking; no much larger clone is found one base away. Broader findings and caveats from the paper: A significantly larger cumulative share of the repertoire was made up by the top 100 clones in normal lung than in tumor tissue. Significantly higher TCR diversity was found in younger patients, and higher tumor TCR diversity was associated with shorter overall and disease-free survival. Because peripheral blood was not sequenced, the blood TCRbeta repertoires of the lung cancer patients in the study went unexamined. TCR diversity (inverse Simpson) was significantly higher in tumor than in normal lung tissue (roughly 430 vs 170, P = 0.0075, Mann-Whitney U test). Neither the sequencing platform nor unique molecular identifiers are named or mentioned anywhere in the methods. Only around 14 patients were in the cohort, and the authors stated that larger samples and more detailed clinical data are needed.

Library preparation used multiplex PCR. The sample was run on an Illumina HiSeq 2500. TCRbeta libraries were constructed through three rounds of nested PCR with primers (Table S4) according to protocols modified from ARM-PCR. Before sequencing, PCR products in the 200-500 bp range were cut out of the gel and cleaned up using the QIAquick gel extraction kit. In the authors' own workflow: Trimmomatic was used to clean the reads, FLASH merged the cleaned reads into complete CDR3 sequences, and MiTCR assigned the sequences to V(D)J germline segments. VDJtools was used to compute clonal diversity as the inverse Simpson's index. In-frame sequences without a premature stop codon were defined as productive reads. TCRdb's own reprocessing of the public reads used fastp at Q25 and MiXCR and kept productive beta chains. Every CDR3 protein is listed once, alongside the most common genes and DNA of its rows. TCRdb's processing, not the authors' own work, is the source of the V and J calls. This sample gives 81,000 or so distinct CDR3 sequences in total; 65% to 85% of them show up just once. The ten largest clones represent approximately 51% of the sample.

RNA was isolated from bulk unsorted tissue, and RNA quality was assessed with a NanoDrop ND-1000 and an Agilent 2100. Normal lung samples were distant non-tumor tissue taken more than 3 cm from the tumor edge. Newly diagnosed lung cancer patients without prior chemotherapy who had been admitted for thoracic surgery in China between August and November 2014 were enrolled as donors. Patients who had received previous radiotherapy or chemotherapy, or who had another concurrent cancer, were excluded from the study. Pieces of surgical tissue measuring about 1-2.1 cm3 were kept in RNAlater solution and held at -80 degrees C until needed. This receptor was identified in a man aged 55 to 70 with non-small cell lung cancer. The sample was distant non-tumor lung tissue.

Read as DNA, the sequence is TGCAGTGCTAGAGATGTCCAGGGGAAAAATGAGCAGTTCTTC. This yields the protein CSARDVQGKNEQFF. The chain is encoded by TRBV20-1 joined to TRBJ2-1, and the D gene may be TRBD1, 6 bases matching. From its cysteine to its phenylalanine, the CDR3 spans 14 amino acids. Here the CDR3 DNA is all that survives: 42 bases in frame from base 1. V lost 0 bases and J lost 7 bases; the stretch between them is 13 bases long. The germline V gene (reference sequence) provides CDR1 DFQATT and CDR2 SNEGSKA.